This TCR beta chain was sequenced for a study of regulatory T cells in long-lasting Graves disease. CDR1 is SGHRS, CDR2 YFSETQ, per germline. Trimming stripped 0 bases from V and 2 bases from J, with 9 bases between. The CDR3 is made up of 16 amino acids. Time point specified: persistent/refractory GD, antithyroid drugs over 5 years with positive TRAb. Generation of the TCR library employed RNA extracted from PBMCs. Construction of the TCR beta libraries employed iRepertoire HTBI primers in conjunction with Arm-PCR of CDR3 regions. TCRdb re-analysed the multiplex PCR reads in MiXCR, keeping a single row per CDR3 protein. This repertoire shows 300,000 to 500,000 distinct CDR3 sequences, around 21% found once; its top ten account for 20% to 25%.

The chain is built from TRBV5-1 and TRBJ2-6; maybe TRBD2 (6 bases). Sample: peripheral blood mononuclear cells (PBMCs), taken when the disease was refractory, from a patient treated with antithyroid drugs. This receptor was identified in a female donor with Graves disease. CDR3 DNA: TGCGCCAGCAGCTTGGCCGGAGGGACTGGGGCCAACGTCCTGACTTTC. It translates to CASSLAGGTGANVLTF.